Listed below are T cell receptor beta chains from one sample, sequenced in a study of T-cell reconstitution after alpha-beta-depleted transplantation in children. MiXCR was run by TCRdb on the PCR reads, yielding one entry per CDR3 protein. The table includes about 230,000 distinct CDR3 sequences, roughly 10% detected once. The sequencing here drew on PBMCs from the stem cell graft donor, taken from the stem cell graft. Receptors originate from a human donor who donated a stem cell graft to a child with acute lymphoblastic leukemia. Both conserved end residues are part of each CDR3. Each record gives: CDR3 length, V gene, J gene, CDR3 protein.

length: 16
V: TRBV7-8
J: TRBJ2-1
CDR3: CASSLWGSGGYNEQFF

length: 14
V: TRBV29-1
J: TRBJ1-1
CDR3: CSGGTGGEYTEAFF

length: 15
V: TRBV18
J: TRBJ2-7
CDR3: CASSPFRDTTYEQYF

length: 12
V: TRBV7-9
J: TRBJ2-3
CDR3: CASSLDWDTQYF

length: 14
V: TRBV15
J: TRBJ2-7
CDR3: CATSRGGVAYEQYF

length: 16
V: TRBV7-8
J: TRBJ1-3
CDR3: CASSPFFLGSGNTIYF

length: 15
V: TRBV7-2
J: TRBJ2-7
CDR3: CASSLSGTETYEQYF

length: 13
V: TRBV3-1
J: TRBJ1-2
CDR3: CACSSDRAYGYTF

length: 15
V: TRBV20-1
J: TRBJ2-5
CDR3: CSARPTGTSGGPGNF

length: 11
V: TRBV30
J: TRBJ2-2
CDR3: CAWRTVGELFF

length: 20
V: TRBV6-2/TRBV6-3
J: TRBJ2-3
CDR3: CASSRLKQAGGRASTDTQYF

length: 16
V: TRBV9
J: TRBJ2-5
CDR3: CASSVTAGGREETQYF

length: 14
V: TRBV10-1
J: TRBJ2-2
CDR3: CASSEEQGTGELFF

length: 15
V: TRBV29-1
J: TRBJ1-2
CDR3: CSVEAPDRGSLGYTF

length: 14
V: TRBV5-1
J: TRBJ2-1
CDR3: CASSLTRLGDEQFF

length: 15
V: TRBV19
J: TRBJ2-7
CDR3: CASSISSAGYYEQYF

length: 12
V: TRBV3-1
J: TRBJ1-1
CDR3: CASSQADTEAFF

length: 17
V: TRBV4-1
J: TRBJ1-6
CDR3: CASSQGKGRPANSPLHF

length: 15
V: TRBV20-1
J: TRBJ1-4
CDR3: CSARDIDSFNEKLFF

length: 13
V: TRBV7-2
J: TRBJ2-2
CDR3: CASSSTYNGELFF